The clone carrying this T cell receptor (beta chain) has a count of ten or more. Its cognate antigen is unknown. This entry belongs to a study of blood T cells in healthy people across ages. Study observations and caveats: Naive CD4+ cell counts and diversity both ran higher in long-lived than in aged donors.

The CDR3 extends over 13 amino acids. V dropped 4 bases and J dropped 3 bases, with 9 bases sitting between them. Germline loops: CDR1 MGHRA, CDR2 YSYEKL. With a J-beta primer mix and a sample-barcoded 5' primer, a second PCR ran about 7 to 12 cycles. TCRdb reprocessed the 5' RACE reads via MiXCR and lists one record per CDR3 protein. The table shows 1.5 million to 2 million distinct CDR3 sequences, with roughly two fifths occurring only once. The sequence was collected from a human donor in good health. This chain uses TRBV4-1 with TRBJ1-2; D is possibly TRBD1 (6 bases). Material for sequencing was blood. The CDR3 DNA reads TGCGCCAGCAGCCCCGAGGGGGACTATGGCTACACCTTC. This translates into CASSPEGDYGYTF.